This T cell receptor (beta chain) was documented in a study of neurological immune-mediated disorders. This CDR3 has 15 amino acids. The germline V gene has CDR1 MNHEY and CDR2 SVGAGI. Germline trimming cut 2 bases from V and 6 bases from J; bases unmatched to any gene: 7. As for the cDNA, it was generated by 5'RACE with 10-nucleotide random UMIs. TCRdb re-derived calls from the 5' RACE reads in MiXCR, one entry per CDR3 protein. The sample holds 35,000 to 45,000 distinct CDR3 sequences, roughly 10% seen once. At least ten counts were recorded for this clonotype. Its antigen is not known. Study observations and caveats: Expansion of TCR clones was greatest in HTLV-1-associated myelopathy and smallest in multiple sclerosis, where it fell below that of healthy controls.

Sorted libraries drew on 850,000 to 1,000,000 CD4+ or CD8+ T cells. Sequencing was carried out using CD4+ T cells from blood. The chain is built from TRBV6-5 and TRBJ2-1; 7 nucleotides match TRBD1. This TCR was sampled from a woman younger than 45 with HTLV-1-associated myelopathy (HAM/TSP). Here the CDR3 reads CASSYVAGGFNEQFF. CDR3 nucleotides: TGTGCCAGCAGTTACGTGGCAGGGGGTTTCAATGAGCAGTTCTTC.